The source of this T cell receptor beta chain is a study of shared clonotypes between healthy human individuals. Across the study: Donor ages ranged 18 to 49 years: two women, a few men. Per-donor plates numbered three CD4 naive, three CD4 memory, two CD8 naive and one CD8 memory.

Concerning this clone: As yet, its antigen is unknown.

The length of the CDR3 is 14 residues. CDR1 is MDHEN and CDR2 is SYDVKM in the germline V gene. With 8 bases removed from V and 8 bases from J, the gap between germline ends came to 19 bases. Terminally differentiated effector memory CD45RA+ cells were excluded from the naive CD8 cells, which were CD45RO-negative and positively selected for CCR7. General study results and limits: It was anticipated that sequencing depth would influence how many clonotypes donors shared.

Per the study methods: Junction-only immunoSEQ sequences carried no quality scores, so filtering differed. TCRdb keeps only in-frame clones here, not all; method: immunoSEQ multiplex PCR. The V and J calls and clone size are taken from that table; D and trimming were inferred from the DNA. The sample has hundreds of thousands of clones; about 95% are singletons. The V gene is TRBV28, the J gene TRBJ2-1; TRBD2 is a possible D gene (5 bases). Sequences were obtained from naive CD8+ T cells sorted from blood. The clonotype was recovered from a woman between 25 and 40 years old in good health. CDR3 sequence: CASPPGLFPDEQFF. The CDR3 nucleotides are TGTGCCAGCCCCCCCGGACTTTTCCCCGATGAGCAGTTCTTC.